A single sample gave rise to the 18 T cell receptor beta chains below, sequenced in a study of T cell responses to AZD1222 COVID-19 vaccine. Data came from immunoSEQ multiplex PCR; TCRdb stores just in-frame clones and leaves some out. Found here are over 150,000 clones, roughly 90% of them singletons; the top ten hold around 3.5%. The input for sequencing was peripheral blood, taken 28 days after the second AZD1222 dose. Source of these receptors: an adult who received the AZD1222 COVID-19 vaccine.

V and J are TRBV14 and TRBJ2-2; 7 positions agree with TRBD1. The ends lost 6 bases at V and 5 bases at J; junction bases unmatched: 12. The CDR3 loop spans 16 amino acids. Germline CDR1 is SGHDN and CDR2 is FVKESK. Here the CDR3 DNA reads TGTGCCAGCAGGAGTGGGAAAAGGGGGCGAACCGGGGAGCTGTTTTTT. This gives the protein CASRSGKRGRTGELFF.

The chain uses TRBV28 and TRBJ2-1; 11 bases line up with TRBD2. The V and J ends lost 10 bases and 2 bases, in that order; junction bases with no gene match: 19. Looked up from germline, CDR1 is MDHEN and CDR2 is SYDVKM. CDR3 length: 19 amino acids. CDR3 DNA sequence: TGTGCCACCGACTCCACTAGGGTAGCGGGAGGGCCCACCTACAATGAGCAGTTCTTC. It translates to CATDSTRVAGGPTYNEQFF. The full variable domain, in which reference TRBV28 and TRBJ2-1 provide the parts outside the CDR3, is DVKVTQSSRYLVKRTGEKVFLECVQDMDHENMFWYRQDPGLGLRLIYFSYDVKMKEKGDIPEGYSVSREKKERFSLILESASTNQTSMYLCATDSTRVAGGPTYNEQFFGPGTRLTVL.

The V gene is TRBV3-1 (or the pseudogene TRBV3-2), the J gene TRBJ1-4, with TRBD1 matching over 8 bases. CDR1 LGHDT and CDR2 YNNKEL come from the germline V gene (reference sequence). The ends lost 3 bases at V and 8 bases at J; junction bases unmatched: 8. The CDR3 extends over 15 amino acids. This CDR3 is CASSHTDRVLEKLFF. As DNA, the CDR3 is TGTGCCAGCAGCCATACGGACAGGGTTCTGGAAAAACTGTTTTTT.

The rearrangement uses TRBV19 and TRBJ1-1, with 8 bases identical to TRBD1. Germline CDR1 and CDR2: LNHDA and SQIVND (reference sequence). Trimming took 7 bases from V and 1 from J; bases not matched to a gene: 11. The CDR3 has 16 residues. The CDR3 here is CASTSDRGRRNTEAFF. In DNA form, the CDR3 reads TGTGCCAGTACTTCCGACAGGGGCCGAAGGAACACTGAAGCTTTCTTT.

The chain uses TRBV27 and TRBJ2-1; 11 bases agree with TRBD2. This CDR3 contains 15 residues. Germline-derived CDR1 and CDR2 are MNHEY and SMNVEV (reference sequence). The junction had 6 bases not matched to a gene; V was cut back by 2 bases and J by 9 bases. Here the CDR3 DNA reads TGTGCCAGCAGTTTAGGGACTAGCGGTCGTGGTGAGCAGTTCTTC. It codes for CASSLGTSGRGEQFF.

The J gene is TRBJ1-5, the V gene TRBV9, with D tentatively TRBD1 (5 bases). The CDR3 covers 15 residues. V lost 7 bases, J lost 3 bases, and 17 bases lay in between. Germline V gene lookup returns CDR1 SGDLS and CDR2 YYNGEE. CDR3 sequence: CASGAGLQVNQPQHF. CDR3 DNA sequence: TGTGCCAGCGGCGCGGGACTACAGGTCAATCAGCCCCAGCATTTT.

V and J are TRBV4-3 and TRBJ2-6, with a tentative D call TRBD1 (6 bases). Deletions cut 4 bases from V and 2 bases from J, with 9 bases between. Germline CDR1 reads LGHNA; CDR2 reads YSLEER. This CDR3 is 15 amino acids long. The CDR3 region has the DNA TGCGCCAGCAGCCCCCAGGGGACTGGGGCCAACGTCCTGACTTTC. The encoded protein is CASSPQGTGANVLTF.

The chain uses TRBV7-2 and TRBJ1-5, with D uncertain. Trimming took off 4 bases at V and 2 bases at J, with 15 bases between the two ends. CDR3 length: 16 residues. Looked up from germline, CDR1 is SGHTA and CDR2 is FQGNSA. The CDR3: CASSSVFSLGNQPQHF. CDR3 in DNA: TGTGCCAGCAGCTCCGTCTTTAGCCTGGGCAATCAGCCCCAGCATTTT.

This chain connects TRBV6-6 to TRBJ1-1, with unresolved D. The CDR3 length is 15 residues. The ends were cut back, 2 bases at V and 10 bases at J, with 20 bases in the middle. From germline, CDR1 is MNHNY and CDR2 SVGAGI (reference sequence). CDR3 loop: CASSYRLTGHKAAFF. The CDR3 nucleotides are TGTGCCAGCAGTTACCGCCTTACGGGCCACAAGGCAGCTTTCTTT.

CDR3 sequence: CSASTGLAGGGNEQFF. The DNA for the CDR3 is TGCAGTGCTAGTACGGGACTAGCGGGAGGGGGAAATGAGCAGTTCTTC. The V call is TRBV20-1, the J call TRBJ2-1; 16 bases map to TRBD2. CDR1 and CDR2 from the germline V gene are DFQATT and SNEGSKA (reference sequence). The CDR3 covers 16 residues. Losses at the gene ends were 3 bases for V and 7 bases for J; bases not matched to a gene: 6.

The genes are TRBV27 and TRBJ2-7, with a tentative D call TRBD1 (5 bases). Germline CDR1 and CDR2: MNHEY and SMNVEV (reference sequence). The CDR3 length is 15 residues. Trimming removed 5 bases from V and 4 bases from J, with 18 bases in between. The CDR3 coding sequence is TGTGCCAGCAGTACCGTTAGACAGAGAAGTTACGAGCAGTACTTC. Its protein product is CASSTVRQRSYEQYF.

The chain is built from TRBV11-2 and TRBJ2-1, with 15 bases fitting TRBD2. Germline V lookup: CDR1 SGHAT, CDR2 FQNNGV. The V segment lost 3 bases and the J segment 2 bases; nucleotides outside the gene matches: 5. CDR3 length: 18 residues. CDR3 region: CASSFEWTSGRAYNEQFF. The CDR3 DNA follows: TGTGCCAGCAGCTTTGAATGGACTAGCGGGAGGGCCTACAATGAGCAGTTCTTC.

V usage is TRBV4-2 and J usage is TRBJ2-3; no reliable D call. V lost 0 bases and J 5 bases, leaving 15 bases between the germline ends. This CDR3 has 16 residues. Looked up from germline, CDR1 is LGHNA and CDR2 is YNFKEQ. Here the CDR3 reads CASSQEPGSTIDTQYF. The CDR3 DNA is TGTGCCAGCAGCCAAGAGCCGGGTTCCACTATAGATACGCAGTATTTT.

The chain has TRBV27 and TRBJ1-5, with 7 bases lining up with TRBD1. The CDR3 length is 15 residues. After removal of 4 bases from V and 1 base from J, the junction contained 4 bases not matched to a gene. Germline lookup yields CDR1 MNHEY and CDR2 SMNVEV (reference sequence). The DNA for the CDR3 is TGTGCCAGCAGTTCAACGACAGGGAGCAATCAGCCCCAGCATTTT. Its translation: CASSSTTGSNQPQHF.

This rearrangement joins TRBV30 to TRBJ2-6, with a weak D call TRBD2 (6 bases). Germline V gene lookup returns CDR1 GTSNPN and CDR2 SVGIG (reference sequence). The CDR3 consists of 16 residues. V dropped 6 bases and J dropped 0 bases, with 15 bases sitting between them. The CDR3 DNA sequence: TGTGCCTGCACAGCCCTAGCGAGCTCTGGGGCCAACGTCCTGACTTTC. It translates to CACTALASSGANVLTF.

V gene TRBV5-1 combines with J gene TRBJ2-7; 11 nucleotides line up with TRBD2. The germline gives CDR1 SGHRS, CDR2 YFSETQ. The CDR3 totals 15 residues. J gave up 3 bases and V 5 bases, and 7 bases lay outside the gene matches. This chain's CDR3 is CASRTTSGGYYEQYF. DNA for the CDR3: TGCGCCAGCAGGACCACTAGCGGGGGATACTACGAGCAGTACTTC.

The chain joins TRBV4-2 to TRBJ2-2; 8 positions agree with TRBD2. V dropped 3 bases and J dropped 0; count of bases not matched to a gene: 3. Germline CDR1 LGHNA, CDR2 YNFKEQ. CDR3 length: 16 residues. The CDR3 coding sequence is TGTGCCAGCAGCCATAGCGGGACCGCGAACACCGGGGAGCTGTTTTTT. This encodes CASSHSGTANTGELFF.

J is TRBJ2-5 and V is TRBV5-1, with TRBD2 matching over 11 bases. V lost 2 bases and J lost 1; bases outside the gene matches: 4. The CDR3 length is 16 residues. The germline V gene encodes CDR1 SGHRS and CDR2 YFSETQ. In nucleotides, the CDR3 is TGCGCCAGCAGCTTCGAACTAGCGGGAGTCCAAGAGACCCAGTACTTC. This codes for CASSFELAGVQETQYF.